The clone carrying this T cell receptor beta chain was seen repeatedly, ten times or more. The time point here: persistent/refractory GD, antithyroid drugs over 5 years with positive TRAb. The TCR library was made from RNA extracted from PBMCs. These data are taken from a study of regulatory T cells in long-lasting Graves disease. Arm-PCR with iRepertoire HTBI primers amplified the CDR3 regions for these TCR beta libraries. TCRdb analysed the multiplex PCR reads with MiXCR anew, one entry per CDR3 protein. The sample lists about 470,000 distinct CDR3 sequences; around 20% were seen once. V lost 5 bases to trimming and J lost 3 bases, with 16 bases between them. Germline CDR1 and CDR2: SEHNR and FQNEAQ (reference sequence). The CDR3 is 15 residues long.

The receptor comes from a female donor with Graves disease. The rearrangement links TRBV7-9 to TRBJ1-1; TRBD1 might be the D (6 bases). Material: peripheral blood mononuclear cells (PBMCs), obtained when the disease was refractory, from a patient treated with antithyroid drugs. For the CDR3, the DNA is TGTGCCAGCAGCGGGGGCATAGCGGTGGACACTGAAGCTTTCTTT. Translated: CASSGGIAVDTEAFF.